This TCR beta chain was profiled in a study of radiotherapy plus CTLA-4 blockade in lung cancer. Across the study: Among all patients, 15% to 20% showed objective responses, while roughly 28% had disease control.

The CDR3 length is 16 residues. Germline CDR1 and CDR2: LNHDA and SQIVND (reference sequence). The study treated chemo-refractory metastatic non-small-cell lung cancer patients with focal radiation plus ipilimumab CTLA-4 blockade. To note about this clone: What it recognizes is unknown. One junction end disagrees with the germline gene, perhaps due to a read error.

Findings of the study overall: Reports identified early blood T cell clone dynamics, with interferon-beta, as the best response predictor. After radiotherapy and ipilimumab, tumor-derived clones expanded in peripheral blood.

Sequencing used immunoSEQ multiplex PCR; TCRdb keeps in-frame clones, though not all of them. The table shows about 84,000 clones, with around 72% occurring only once. The V gene is TRBV19, the J gene TRBJ1-5, with D hard to call. Specimen: peripheral blood, collected from a patient treated with radiotherapy plus ipilimumab. The receptor's source is a human donor with non-small cell lung cancer that progressed on radiotherapy plus ipilimumab. Written as DNA, the CDR3 is TGTGCCAGTAGTCCGTTTACGACGTTTAGCGATCAGCCCCAGCATTTT. It is translated as CASSPFTTFSDQPQHF.